A selection of T cell receptor beta chains follows, all from one sample in a study of blood T cells in healthy people across ages. Each CDR3 protein gets one entry after TCRdb re-called the 5' RACE reads with MiXCR. The sample includes roughly 1,500,000 distinct CDR3 sequences, roughly 40% of them seen just once. The sample was blood. All receptors come from a woman younger than 30 in good health. Both conserved end residues are trimmed from each CDR3. Each record gives: V gene, D gene, J gene, CDR3 protein. A D gene is named only where the DNA matches it firmly.

TRBV2	-	TRBJ2-1	ASSERASSYNEQF
TRBV27	-	TRBJ1-5	ASRPQGIDQPQH
TRBV3-1	TRBD2	TRBJ2-3	ASSPSASGSTDTQY
TRBV15	-	TRBJ2-3	ATSRGTTNTDTQY
TRBV7-7	TRBD2	TRBJ2-1	ASSVELAGYNEQF
TRBV12-3/TRBV12-4	-	-	ANSPGAVHRETQY
TRBV6-6	TRBD2	TRBJ2-1	ASSFAPSGGRYNEQF
TRBV6-1	TRBD1	TRBJ2-3	ASSEGGRGRGTQY
TRBV10-3	TRBD2	TRBJ2-5	AISGTSSGETQY
TRBV10-3	TRBD2	TRBJ2-3	AITVLAGHTDTQY
TRBV20-1	TRBD2	TRBJ2-7	SARDVSGTFNYEQY
TRBV6-6	-	TRBJ2-5	ASSYEQGRETQY
TRBV12-3/TRBV12-4	-	TRBJ1-5	ASTEWADQPQH
TRBV12-5	-	TRBJ2-1	ASGLGTVDYNEQF
TRBV20-1	-	TRBJ2-5	SATNLAKVQETQY
TRBV9	-	TRBJ2-7	ASSVQWGPYEQY
TRBV5-5	TRBD1	TRBJ2-1	ASSLGSGGYEQF
TRBV6-1	-	TRBJ2-1	ASSISGNEQF
TRBV6-4	-	TRBJ2-3	ASSDRSTSYTDTQY
TRBV6-5	TRBD1	TRBJ2-3	ASSYAPGQGSTDTQY
TRBV20-1	-	TRBJ1-2	SAETPYGYT
TRBV27	TRBD1	TRBJ2-5	ASSLMGQGKIQY
TRBV21-1	-	TRBJ2-3	ASSKEANRADTQY
TRBV6-6	-	TRBJ2-1	ASSTSVSDNEQF